This T cell receptor (beta chain) is from a study of CD8+CD57+ T cells in acquired aplastic anemia (dated 2018 in TCRdb). Describing the broader study: Extracted DNA from sorted CD4+ and CD8+ cells averaged approximately 3 ug, ranging from about 0.17 to 27.4 ug. For healthy donor samples, the average read count was roughly 9.9 million for CD4+ cells and 11.0 million for CD8+ cells.

What the research found in general, with its limitations: Between patients and healthy controls, no significant difference in CD8+ Simpson's diversity was found (P=0.060). Although roughly 29 CD8+ CDR3 sequences were shared by patients and controls, these sequences appeared highly expressed in patients and within the immunodominant clones of patients.

The junction shows trimming of 2 bases on V and 7 bases on J, plus 11 bases between the germline ends. From cysteine to phenylalanine, the CDR3 is 14 amino acids long. The kept DNA is CDR3 alone, 42 bases in frame from the first base. Sequences ENHRY (CDR1) and SYGVKD (CDR2) are obtained from the germline V gene. On this clonotype itself: Its antigen has not been determined. Nothing much larger sits one base from this clone, and base qualities are not available.

TCR repertoires of sorted CD4+ and CD8+ blood T cells from severe aplastic anemia patients and healthy subjects were deep-sequenced in the study. Ficoll-Paque density gradient centrifugation was used to isolate peripheral blood mononuclear cells. Before DNA extraction, CD4+ and CD8+ T cells were sorted by FACS or by magnetic beads. TCR beta VDJ combination and CDR3 sequence profiling used genomic DNA as the template. TCR repertoire sequencing was run on an Illumina HiSeq 2000. The study's own analysis went as follows. Repertoire assessment relied on Simpson's diversity index, CDR3 size and DJ length profiles, and TRBV/TRBJ rearrangement plots. The most abundant DNA sequence in the deep sequencing data was defined as the immunodominant clone. CDR3 amino acid sequences were screened for sharing across subjects and were compared with published repertoires and the VDJdb database. The public reads were reanalyzed by TCRdb: fastp trimming at Q25, MiXCR alignment, in-frame beta chains only. Rows are unified per CDR3 protein, each entry keeping the most common DNA and genes. TCRdb's processing, not the authors', yielded these V and J calls. This sample lists about 210,000 distinct CDR3 sequences; around 60% were detected once. About 29% of the sample lies in the top ten.

The sample was sorted CD4+, CD8+, or CD8+CD57+ T cells (not recorded which) from PBMCs. This sequence originates from a human donor in good health. The chain links TRBV10-3 with TRBJ2-2, with no reliable assignment of the D segment. The CDR3: CAISEGNPGGELFF. The nucleotides are TGTGCCATCAGTGAGGGGAATCCTGGCGGGGAGCTGTTTTTT.